One and the same sample provided the 30 T cell receptor beta chains below, sequenced in a study of lymphopenia after photon versus proton radiotherapy. Profiled with immunoSEQ multiplex PCR; TCRdb holds only in-frame clones, not every one. The sample contains tens of thousands of clones, about 84% of which appear only once. The sequencing here drew on peripheral blood, taken from a patient treated with proton-based radiotherapy. The origin of the receptors is a woman in her sixties or seventies with pancreatic cancer.

This rearrangement joins TRBV7-8 to TRBJ1-5; D is perhaps TRBD1 (6 bases). Between the trimmed V and J ends, which lost 1 base and 4 bases, there was a span of 11 bases. From germline, CDR1 is SGHVS and CDR2 FQNEAQ. The CDR3 is 15 amino acids. The CDR3 coding sequence is TGTGCCAGCAGCTTAGGAGGGCAGGGGAATCAGCCCCAGCATTTT. Its protein product is CASSLGGQGNQPQHF.

The chain uses TRBV29-1 and TRBJ2-2; D remains ambiguous. Germline loops: CDR1 SQVTM, CDR2 ANQGSEA. The germline V and J ends were trimmed by 5 bases and 5 bases, with 12 bases remaining between them. This CDR3 contains 13 residues. In nucleotides, the CDR3 is TGCAGCGTTCGGGTCACCCCTACCGGGGAGCTGTTTTTT. Translating it yields CSVRVTPTGELFF.

The rearrangement links TRBV6-1 to TRBJ1-1; 10 bases line up with TRBD1. V lost 5 bases and J lost 2; bases outside the gene matches: 2. CDR1 is MNHNS, CDR2 SASEGT, per germline. There are 14 residues in the CDR3. As DNA, the CDR3 is TGTGCCAGCAGTCGACAGGGGGCAAACACTGAAGCTTTCTTT. It is translated as CASSRQGANTEAFF.

V is TRBV7-2 and J is TRBJ2-2; 9 bases align to TRBD1. V shed 4 bases and J 5 bases; nucleotides not matched to a gene: 8. The germline V gene has CDR1 SGHTA and CDR2 FQGNSA. The CDR3 loop spans 16 amino acids. In nucleotides, the CDR3 is TGTGCCAGCAGCTCCCCGGGACAGGGAAAGACCGGGGAGCTGTTTTTT. Its protein is CASSSPGQGKTGELFF.

V is TRBV15 and J is TRBJ1-3; D is uncertain. V lost 0 bases, J lost 4 bases, and 7 bases lay in between. The CDR3 is 14 residues long. Germline V gene sequence: CDR1 LNHNV, CDR2 YYDKDF (reference sequence). DNA of the CDR3: TGTGCCACCAGCAGAGATATGAGGGGAAACACCATATATTTT. Translated: CATSRDMRGNTIYF. The full variable domain, with the rest looked up from reference TRBV15 and TRBJ1-3, is DAMVIQNPRYQVTQFGKPVTLSCSQTLNHNVMYWYQQKSSQAPKLLFHYYDKDFNNEADTPDNFQSRRPNTSFCFLDIRSPGLGDTAMYLCATSRDMRGNTIYFGEGSWLTVV.

The rearrangement joins TRBV7-9 to TRBJ1-1, with D perhaps matching TRBD1 (5 bases). CDR3 length equals 15 residues. Germline loops: CDR1 SEHNR, CDR2 FQNEAQ (reference sequence). Between the trimmed V and J ends, which lost 3 bases and 4 bases, there was a span of 15 bases. This chain's CDR3 is CASSFIQGLGTEAFF. DNA for the CDR3: TGTGCCAGCAGCTTCATCCAGGGATTGGGCACTGAAGCTTTCTTT.

This rearrangement joins TRBV5-1 to TRBJ2-3, with 8 bases lining up with TRBD2. V lost 4 bases and J lost 3; bases outside the gene matches: 7. The germline V gene encodes CDR1 SGHRS and CDR2 YFSETQ. The CDR3 loop spans 15 amino acids. CDR3 sequence: CASSPGIAGTDTQYF. The CDR3 DNA reads as TGCGCCAGCAGCCCAGGGATAGCGGGGACAGATACGCAGTATTTT.

Notes on this clone: A junction boundary mismatches the germline segment, possibly from a read error. This chain joins TRBV5-1 and TRBJ2-3; TRBD2 matches 8 bases. The CDR3 is made up of 16 amino acids. Germline CDR1 and CDR2: SGHRS and YFSETQ. The CDR3 reads CAGSLQRESGTDTQYF. In nucleotides, the CDR3 is TGCGCCGGCAGCTTACAGCGGGAGAGTGGCACAGATACGCAGTATTTT.

The rearrangement joins TRBV11-2 to TRBJ2-2, with 8 bases identical to TRBD1. CDR1 SGHAT and CDR2 FQNNGV come from the germline V gene. V was clipped by 5 bases and J by 1 base; unmatched bases: 6. This CDR3 has 16 amino acids. CDR3 protein: CASSQTGTGNTGELFF. The CDR3 DNA follows: TGTGCCAGCAGCCAGACCGGGACAGGGAACACCGGGGAGCTGTTTTTT.

This chain uses TRBV6-5 with TRBJ1-1; D gene uncertain. The CDR3 extends over 15 amino acids. Germline V CDR1 and CDR2: MNHEY, SVGAGI. Trimming cost V 0 bases and J 1 base, with 9 bases left between them. The CDR3 loop reads CASSYSIIGNTEAFF. The CDR3 nucleotides are TGTGCCAGCAGTTACTCGATAATAGGGAACACTGAAGCTTTCTTT.

The chain carries TRBV11-3 and TRBJ2-2; no clear D gene. The germline V and J ends were trimmed by 0 bases and 6 bases, with 5 bases remaining between them. CDR1 is SGHNT and CDR2 is YENEEA in the germline V gene. This CDR3 comprises 13 residues. CDR3 bases: TGTGCCAGCAGCTTAGATTTTTCCGGGGAGCTGTTTTTT. It is translated as CASSLDFSGELFF.

This sequence joins TRBV28 and TRBJ2-7; possible D gene TRBD2, 5 bases. There are 16 residues in the CDR3. V was pared by 4 bases and J by 6 bases, with 22 bases between. Germline assignment: CDR1 MDHEN and CDR2 SYDVKM. CDR3 region: CASSSSSGAVAGEQYF. CDR3 coding DNA: TGTGCCAGCAGTTCGAGTAGTGGCGCAGTGGCGGGCGAGCAGTACTTC.

The chain uses TRBV9 and TRBJ1-1; D is unresolved. CDR3 length: 15 amino acids. Germline lookup yields CDR1 SGDLS and CDR2 YYNGEE. V lost 0 bases, J lost 3 bases, and 12 bases lay in between. The CDR3 coding sequence is TGTGCCAGCAGCGTAGATTCTGGGTCGGACACTGAAGCTTTCTTT. It translates to CASSVDSGSDTEAFF.

V and J are TRBV2 and TRBJ2-1, with D hard to call. Germline CDR1 is SNHLY and CDR2 is FYNNEI. V shed 1 base and J shed 5 bases, with 6 bases lying between them. The CDR3 totals 13 residues. CDR3 nucleotides: TGTGCCAGCAGTGAAGGGCTTGACAATGAGCAGTTCTTC. Its protein is CASSEGLDNEQFF.

This sequence joins TRBV5-4 and TRBJ1-6; D unclear. The V gene's germline CDR1 is SGHNT and CDR2 YYREEE (reference sequence). This CDR3 region has 15 residues. V lost 2 bases, J lost 0 bases, and 6 bases lay in between. CDR3 bases: TGTGCCAGCAGCTTAGGGAGCTCCTATAATTCACCCCTCCACTTT. This codes for CASSLGSSYNSPLHF.

In DNA, the CDR3 is TGTGCCAGTAGCCCGGAATCACGGGCTTTCTTT. Amino acid sequence: CASSPESRAFF. The chain couples TRBV28 to TRBJ1-1; the D is unclear. This CDR3 region has 11 residues. CDR1 MDHEN and CDR2 SYDVKM come from the germline V gene. Deletions cut 9 bases from V and 11 bases from J, with 16 bases between.

V gene TRBV7-8 combines with J gene TRBJ2-1, with TRBD2 matching 8 bases. Germline V gives CDR1 SGHVS, CDR2 FQNEAQ. V shed 3 bases and J 7 bases; nucleotides not matched to a gene: 14. This CDR3 has 17 residues. DNA of the CDR3: TGTGCCAGCAGCTTTTCAGCCAGCGGGAGTATTTTGAATGAGCAGTTCTTC. It is translated as CASSFSASGSILNEQFF.

This chain links TRBV29-1 with TRBJ2-1; 7 nucleotides align to TRBD2. There are 19 residues in the CDR3. After removal of 0 bases from V and 6 bases from J, the junction contained 20 bases not matched to a gene. Germline loops: CDR1 SQVTM, CDR2 ANQGSEA. CDR3 sequence (DNA): TGCAGCGTTGAAGATCCTTTCCTCTACGGGACTATCTTAAGCAATGAGCAGTTCTTC. This gives the protein CSVEDPFLYGTILSNEQFF.

The CDR3 nucleotides are TGCAGCGTTGGGGAGGGGTTCTTC. Protein sequence: CSVGEGFF. The V gene is TRBV29-1, the J gene TRBJ2-1; TRBD2 agrees at 7 bases. Germline trimming cut 4 bases from V and 15 bases from J; bases unmatched to any gene: 0. Germline V CDR1 and CDR2: SQVTM, ANQGSEA. This CDR3 is built from 8 residues.

V usage is TRBV28 and J usage is TRBJ2-4, with TRBD1 matching 7 bases. The trim removed 5 bases at V and 0 bases at J, leaving 10 bases unmatched. Per the germline V gene, CDR1 is MDHEN and CDR2 is SYDVKM. The CDR3 runs 17 residues. CDR3 sequence: CASSPNGDSIAKNIQYF. CDR3 in DNA: TGTGCCAGCAGTCCCAACGGGGACAGCATAGCCAAAAACATTCAGTACTTC.

The genes are TRBV5-1 and TRBJ1-6; perhaps TRBD1 as D (5 bases). Germline V gene data show CDR1 as SGHRS and CDR2 as YFSETQ. The CDR3 length is 18 residues. The ends were cut back, 4 bases at V and 0 bases at J, with 17 bases in the middle. The CDR3 DNA reads TGCGCCAGCAGCGCCCAGTTGGGGCTCAGCTCCTATAATTCACCCCTCCACTTT. Translated, it gives CASSAQLGLSSYNSPLHF. The full variable domain, completed using reference TRBV5-1 and TRBJ1-6, is KAGVTQTPRYLIKTRGQQVTLSCSPISGHRSVSWYQQTPGQGLQFLFEYFSETQRNKGNFPGRFSGRQFSNSRSEMNVSTLELGDSALYLCASSAQLGLSSYNSPLHFGNGTRLTVT.

This clone showed up just a few times. CDR3 in amino acids: CASSEASEGPQHF. The CDR3 region has the DNA TGTGCCAGCAGTGAAGCATCCGAGGGGCCCCAGCATTTT. The V call is TRBV2, the J call TRBJ1-5; no clear D. Deletions cut 0 bases from V and 9 bases from J, with 9 bases between. The CDR3 is 13 amino acids. CDR1 is SNHLY, CDR2 FYNNEI, per germline.

The V and J genes are TRBV4-3 and TRBJ1-1; no clear D. CDR1 and CDR2 (germline): LGHNA, YSLEER. Trimming removed 0 bases at V and 7 bases at J, with 9 bases between. CDR3 length: 13 amino acids. The CDR3 bases are TGCGCCAGCAGCCAAGATGCCGGGAGTGAAGCTTTCTTT. Protein sequence: CASSQDAGSEAFF.

The chain is built from TRBV30 and TRBJ1-2; D is unclear. The CDR3 is made up of 11 amino acids. Germline lookup yields CDR1 GTSNPN and CDR2 SVGIG (reference sequence). The V gene lost 2 bases and the J gene lost 4 bases, with 5 bases spanning the gap. CDR3 in DNA: TGTGCCTGGAGTAGATTCTATGGCTACACCTTC. Amino acid sequence: CAWSRFYGYTF. Based on the CDR3 plus reference TRBV30 and TRBJ1-2, the full variable domain is SQTIHQWPATLVQPVGSPLSLECTVEGTSNPNLYWYRQAAGRGLQLLFYSVGIGQISSEVPQNLSASRPQDRQFILSSKKLLLSDSGFYLCAWSRFYGYTFGSGTRLTVV.

This sequence joins TRBV19 and TRBJ1-2; D gene ambiguous. The V gene's germline CDR1 is LNHDA and CDR2 SQIVND (reference sequence). The CDR3 extends over 14 amino acids. Trimming stripped 3 bases from V and 4 bases from J, with 12 bases between. CDR3: CASSIGQRIYGYTF. CDR3 DNA sequence: TGTGCCAGTAGTATCGGCCAGAGAATCTATGGCTACACCTTC.

The gene calls are TRBV6-5 and TRBJ2-5, with TRBD2 matching 10 bases. CDR3 length: 15 residues. Germline V gene sequence: CDR1 MNHEY, CDR2 SVGAGI. The J segment lost 4 bases and the V segment lost 8 bases, leaving 10 bases of the junction unmatched. The CDR3: CASGPSGRAGETQYF. As DNA, the CDR3 is TGTGCCAGCGGCCCCAGCGGGAGGGCCGGAGAGACCCAGTACTTC.

By sample share, this clone is medium-sized. The chain is built from TRBV5-1 and TRBJ2-2; no reliable D call. From germline, CDR1 is SGHRS and CDR2 YFSETQ. The CDR3 covers 13 residues. Trimming stripped 5 bases from V and 2 bases from J, with 7 bases between. CDR3 residues: CASRLGNTGELFF. CDR3 coding DNA: TGCGCCAGCAGACTGGGAAACACCGGGGAGCTGTTTTTT.

V gene TRBV7-2 combines with J gene TRBJ2-5; 8 bases fit TRBD2. Germline-derived CDR1 and CDR2 are SGHTA and FQGNSA. V gave up 5 bases and J gave up 5 bases; unmatched junction bases: 7. The CDR3 covers 14 residues. The CDR3 reads CASSAGLVVETQYF. DNA of the CDR3: TGTGCCAGCAGCGCGGGACTAGTCGTTGAGACCCAGTACTTC.

V and J are TRBV28 and TRBJ1-5; a weak D match, TRBD1 (5 bases). Germline-derived CDR1 and CDR2 are MDHEN and SYDVKM. Trimming stripped 1 base from V and 1 base from J, with 11 bases between. This CDR3 contains 16 residues. CDR3 loop: CASSLLPGLSNQPQHF. The CDR3 DNA reads TGTGCCAGCAGTTTATTGCCAGGGTTGAGCAATCAGCCCCAGCATTTT.

V and J are TRBV19 and TRBJ2-3; 8 bases line up with TRBD1. Per the germline V gene, CDR1 is LNHDA and CDR2 is SQIVND (reference sequence). J lost 10 bases, V lost 6 bases, and 15 bases had no gene match. The CDR3 length is 15 residues. CDR3 nucleotides: TGTGCCAGTAGACCGGGACAGGAGGGCAAGAGTGCGCAGTATTTT. It translates to CASRPGQEGKSAQYF.